The 23 T cell receptor beta chains presented below share a single source sample, sequenced in a study of identical twins. TCRdb re-derived calls from the 5' RACE reads in MiXCR, one entry per CDR3 protein. The sample lists 250,000 or so distinct CDR3 sequences; about 7% were seen once. These records were also assigned to another study, of yellow fever vaccine responses in identical twins.

Sequencing was carried out using memory (CD45RO+) T cells sorted from blood. These receptors were obtained from a woman between 18 and 30 years old in good health.

The chain couples TRBV24-1 to TRBJ2-1, with D unresolved. Trimming stripped 5 bases from V and 0 bases from J, with 10 bases between. Germline lookup yields CDR1 KGHDR and CDR2 SFDVKD. The CDR3 length is 15 residues. The CDR3 DNA follows: TGTGCCACCAGTGGCAAGGCTAACTCCTACAATGAGCAGTTCTTC. This codes for CATSGKANSYNEQFF.

This clonotype has a handful of counts. This chain uses TRBV2 with TRBJ2-1; 8 nucleotides agree with TRBD2. Germline assignment: CDR1 SNHLY and CDR2 FYNNEI. Trimming took 6 bases from V and 0 from J; bases not matched to a gene: 4. CDR3 length: 15 amino acids. In DNA, the CDR3 is TGTGCCAGCAGAGAGCGGGAGAGCTCCTACAATGAGCAGTTCTTC. This translates into CASRERESSYNEQFF. Together with reference TRBV2 and TRBJ2-1, the CDR3 gives the full variable domain: EPEVTQTPSHQVTQMGQEVILRCVPISNHLYFYWYRQILGQKVEFLVSFYNNEISEKSEIFDDQFSVERPDGSNFTLKIRSTKLEDSAMYFCASRERESSYNEQFFGPGTRLTVL.

The CDR3 nucleotides read TGTGCCAGCAGTGATATCGGGGGGGCCTCCTCCTACAATGAGCAGTTCTTC. Protein sequence: CASSDIGGASSYNEQFF. The chain has TRBV25-1 and TRBJ2-1; 8 bases line up with TRBD2. Unmatched junction bases numbered 7, after V lost 3 bases and J lost 0 bases. Germline V gene data show CDR1 as MGHDK and CDR2 as SYGVNS. The CDR3 is 17 residues long.

This chain uses TRBV6-6 with TRBJ2-7, with TRBD2 matching over 7 bases. Germline values: CDR1 MNHNY, CDR2 SVGAGI (reference sequence). There are 13 residues in the CDR3. With 5 bases clipped from V and 3 bases from J, the junction kept 4 bases outside the gene matches. The CDR3 sequence is CASSRGVDYEQYV. The CDR3 DNA is TGTGCCAGCAGTCGGGGGGTCGACTACGAGCAGTACGTC.

This clonotype was counted ten times or more. The chain recombines TRBV4-2 with TRBJ2-1, with TRBD1 matching 7 bases. V lost 4 bases and J lost 0; bases outside the gene matches: 6. Germline CDR1 and CDR2: LGHNA and YNFKEQ. This CDR3 contains 16 residues. The CDR3 sequence: CASSLGQDFSYNEQFF. DNA of the CDR3: TGTGCCAGCAGCCTTGGACAGGATTTCTCCTACAATGAGCAGTTCTTC.

This clonotype came up many times. The chain is built from TRBV5-1 and TRBJ2-2; D unclear. V was pared by 7 bases and J by 9 bases, with 7 bases between. The CDR3 totals 10 residues. Germline V lookup: CDR1 SGHRS, CDR2 YFSETQ. CDR3 amino acids: CASPVRELFF. CDR3 in DNA: TGCGCCAGCCCGGTTAGGGAGCTGTTTTTT.

The genes are TRBV28 and TRBJ1-2; D perhaps matches TRBD1 (5 bases). Trimming cost V 6 bases and J 8 bases, with 16 bases left between them. The CDR3 extends over 13 amino acids. CDR1 MDHEN and CDR2 SYDVKM come from the germline V gene. Written as DNA, the CDR3 is TGTGCCAGCAGAAGACAGTCCCTCGGGGGCTACACCTTC. As protein: CASRRQSLGGYTF.

This clonotype was counted only a few times. The genes are TRBV3-1 and TRBJ2-5; D not certain. CDR3 length: 10 amino acids. The V end was cut by 1 base, the J end by 11 bases, with 5 bases between. Germline CDR1 is LGHDT and CDR2 is YNNKEL (reference sequence). The DNA for the CDR3 is TGTGCCAGCAGCCAAGCGGTGCAGTACTTC. Protein product: CASSQAVQYF.

The chain is built from TRBV4-1 and TRBJ2-3; D not resolved. The CDR3 is 12 amino acids. The V gene lost 1 base and the J gene lost 7 bases, with 6 bases spanning the gap. The germline gives CDR1 MGHRA, CDR2 YSYEKL. This chain's CDR3 is CASSQVDNTQYF. The CDR3 DNA sequence: TGCGCCAGCAGCCAAGTAGATAATACGCAGTATTTT.

This clonotype occurred many times. The V call is TRBV11-2, the J call TRBJ2-3; D is uncertain. V lost 5 bases and J 2 bases, leaving 11 bases between the germline ends. The germline CDR1 and CDR2 sequences are SGHAT and FQNNGV. There are 14 residues in the CDR3. The CDR3 region is CASSQAKPTDTQYF. The CDR3 DNA is TGTGCCAGCAGCCAGGCGAAGCCCACAGATACGCAGTATTTT.

V usage is TRBV5-5 and J usage is TRBJ1-1; D unclear. V lost 2 bases and J 0 bases, leaving 11 bases between the germline ends. Germline V gene lookup returns CDR1 SGHKS and CDR2 YYEKEE (reference sequence). There are 15 residues in the CDR3. CDR3 nucleotides: TGTGCCAGCAGCTTTATAGACACCTTGAACACTGAAGCTTTCTTT. Translating it yields CASSFIDTLNTEAFF. The whole variable domain, filled in from reference TRBV5-5 and TRBJ1-1, reads DAGVTQSPTHLIKTRGQQVTLRCSPISGHKSVSWYQQVLGQGPQFIFQYYEKEERGRGNFPDRFSARQFPNYSSELNVNALLLGDSALYLCASSFIDTLNTEAFFGQGTRLTVV.

This clonotype has ten or more counts. The V gene is TRBV20-1, the J gene TRBJ2-3; tentatively, D is TRBD2 (6 bases). Germline V gene sequence: CDR1 DFQATT, CDR2 SNEGSKA (reference sequence). There are 19 residues in the CDR3. V lost 0 bases and J 2 bases, leaving 24 bases between the germline ends. CDR3 loop: CSARDGELAGVPLTDTQYF. The DNA of the CDR3 is TGCAGTGCTAGAGATGGGGAACTAGCTGGTGTTCCCCTCACAGATACGCAGTATTTT.

J is TRBJ1-1 and V is TRBV29-1; TRBD1 aligns across 11 bases. Germline assignment: CDR1 SQVTM and CDR2 ANQGSEA. This CDR3 is 12 amino acids long. Losses at the gene ends were 7 bases for V and 5 bases for J; bases not matched to a gene: 3. The CDR3 DNA reads TGCAGCGGGGGGACAGGGGGTACTGAAGCTTTCTTT. Its translation is CSGGTGGTEAFF.

The V call is TRBV7-9, the J call TRBJ2-3; TRBD1 agrees at 9 bases. The germline V gene encodes CDR1 SEHNR and CDR2 FQNEAQ (reference sequence). V was clipped by 5 bases and J by 4 bases; unmatched bases: 7. The CDR3 consists of 15 residues. CDR3 residues: CASSGWDRVPDTQYF. The DNA for the CDR3 is TGTGCCAGCAGCGGATGGGACAGGGTGCCAGATACGCAGTATTTT.

The sample holds many counts of this clonotype. The rearrangement uses TRBV10-3 and TRBJ2-1; D is possibly TRBD1 or TRBD2 (6 bases each). The length of the CDR3 is 19 residues. V lost 3 bases and J lost 6, with 27 bases in between. Germline V gene data show CDR1 as ENHRY and CDR2 as SYGVKD. CDR3 loop: CAISDVLSKGGQPGNEQFF. Here the CDR3 DNA reads TGTGCCATCAGTGATGTGCTGTCCAAGGGGGGCCAGCCTGGCAATGAGCAGTTCTTC.

This clonotype has ten or more counts. The chain has TRBV6-1 and TRBJ2-1, with a weak D call TRBD2 (6 bases). V lost 5 bases, J lost 3 bases, and 23 bases lay in between. Germline V gene sequence: CDR1 MNHNS, CDR2 SASEGT. The CDR3 spans 18 residues. CDR3 loop: CASSTKQKGGKGYNEQFF. CDR3 coding DNA: TGTGCCAGCAGTACGAAACAAAAGGGCGGGAAAGGCTACAATGAGCAGTTCTTC.

This clonotype was detected a few times. The chain couples TRBV7-9 to TRBJ2-1; D not resolved. The CDR3 length is 14 residues. The V gene lost 1 base and the J gene lost 8 bases, with 12 bases spanning the gap. Germline V gene lookup returns CDR1 SEHNR and CDR2 FQNEAQ (reference sequence). CDR3 region: CASSLGSVGYEQFF. CDR3 DNA sequence: TGTGCCAGCAGCTTAGGGAGTGTGGGGTATGAGCAGTTCTTC.

The CDR3 region has the DNA TGTGCCAGCAGCTTAATAGACAGGGGGAATGAGCAGTTCTTC. This sequence encodes CASSLIDRGNEQFF. The chain combines TRBV13 with TRBJ2-1; 9 positions agree with TRBD1. The CDR3 has 14 residues. Germline values: CDR1 PRHDT, CDR2 FYEKMQ (reference sequence). J lost 7 bases, V lost 2 bases, and 3 bases had no gene match. The variable domain in full, completed from reference TRBV13 and TRBJ2-1, reads AAGVIQSPRHLIKEKRETATLKCYPIPRHDTVYWYQQGPGQDPQFLISFYEKMQSDKGSIPDRFSAQQFSDYHSELNMSSLELGDSALYFCASSLIDRGNEQFFGPGTRLTVL.

This clonotype was recorded a few times. The chain joins TRBV20-1 to TRBJ1-1, with 8 positions matching TRBD1. V lost 5 bases, J lost 1 base, and 3 bases stayed unmatched. Per the germline V gene, CDR1 is DFQATT and CDR2 is SNEGSKA (reference sequence). This CDR3 has 13 amino acids. The CDR3 sequence is CSAPDRANTEAFF. The CDR3 DNA reads TGCAGTGCTCCGGACAGGGCGAACACTGAAGCTTTCTTT.

The chain combines TRBV2 with TRBJ2-1; no reliable D call. Trimming stripped 6 bases from V and 0 bases from J, with 12 bases between. The CDR3 contains 15 residues. From germline, CDR1 is SNHLY and CDR2 FYNNEI. CDR3 loop: CASSETTYSYNEQFF. Written as DNA, the CDR3 is TGTGCCAGCAGCGAAACGACCTACTCCTACAATGAGCAGTTCTTC.

This clonotype appeared a few times. V gene TRBV12-3 or TRBV12-4 combines with J gene TRBJ2-2; D gene uncertain. Trimming pared 6 bases from V and 0 bases from J, leaving 11 bases between. This CDR3 has 15 residues. In DNA, the CDR3 is TGTGCCAGCAGACCTAGGGAAGCGAACACCGGGGAGCTGTTTTTT. This encodes CASRPREANTGELFF.

This clonotype came up a few times. The V gene is TRBV20-1, the J gene TRBJ2-2; D ambiguous. Trimming stripped 4 bases from V and 6 bases from J, with 9 bases between. This CDR3 has 12 residues. Germline CDR1 DFQATT, CDR2 SNEGSKA (reference sequence). CDR3 nucleotides: TGCAGTGCTATTCACGGGTCCGGGGAGCTGTTTTTT. This encodes CSAIHGSGELFF.

The chain joins TRBV9 to TRBJ2-1; 12 bases match TRBD2. V was pared by 4 bases and J by 7 bases, with 9 bases of the junction left unmatched. Germline CDR1 and CDR2: SGDLS and YYNGEE. The CDR3 loop spans 16 amino acids. The CDR3 region is CASSSLPGLAGNEQFF. The CDR3 region has the DNA TGTGCCAGCAGCTCCCTCCCCGGACTAGCGGGAAATGAGCAGTTCTTC.